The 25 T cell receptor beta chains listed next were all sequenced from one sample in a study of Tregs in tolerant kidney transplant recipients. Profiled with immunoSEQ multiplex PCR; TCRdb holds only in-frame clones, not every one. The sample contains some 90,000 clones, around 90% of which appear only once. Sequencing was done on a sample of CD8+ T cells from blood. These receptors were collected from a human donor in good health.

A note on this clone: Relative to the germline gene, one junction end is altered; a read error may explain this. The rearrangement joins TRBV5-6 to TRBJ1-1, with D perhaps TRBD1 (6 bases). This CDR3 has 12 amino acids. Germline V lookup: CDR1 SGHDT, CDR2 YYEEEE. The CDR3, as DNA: TGTGTCAGCAGCTTGTTCGGGACAGAAGCTTTCTTT. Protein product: CVSSLFGTEAFF.

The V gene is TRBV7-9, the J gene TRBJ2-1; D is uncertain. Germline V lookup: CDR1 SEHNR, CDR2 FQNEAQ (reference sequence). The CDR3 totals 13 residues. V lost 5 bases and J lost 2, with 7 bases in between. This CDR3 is CASSPRAYNEQFF. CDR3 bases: TGTGCCAGCAGCCCCCGGGCCTACAATGAGCAGTTCTTC.

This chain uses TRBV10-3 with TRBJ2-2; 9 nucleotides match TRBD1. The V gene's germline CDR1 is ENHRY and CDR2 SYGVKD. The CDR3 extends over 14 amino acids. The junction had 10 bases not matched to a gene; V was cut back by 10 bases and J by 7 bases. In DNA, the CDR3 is TGTGCCACCGTAACAGGGGGCGCGGGCGGGGAGCTGTTTTTT. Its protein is CATVTGGAGGELFF.

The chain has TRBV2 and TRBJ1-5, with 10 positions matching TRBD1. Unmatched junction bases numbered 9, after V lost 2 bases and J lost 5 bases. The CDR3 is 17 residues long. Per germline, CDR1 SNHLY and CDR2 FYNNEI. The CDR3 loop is CASSESGQGWGYQPQHF. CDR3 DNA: TGTGCCAGCAGTGAATCGGGACAGGGGTGGGGGTATCAGCCCCAGCATTTT.

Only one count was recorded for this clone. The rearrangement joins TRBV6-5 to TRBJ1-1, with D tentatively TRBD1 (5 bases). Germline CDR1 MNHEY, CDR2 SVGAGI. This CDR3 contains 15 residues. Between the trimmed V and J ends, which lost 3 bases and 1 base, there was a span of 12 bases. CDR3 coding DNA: TGTGCCAGCAGTTATAACGGGGGGTGGAACACTGAAGCTTTCTTT. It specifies CASSYNGGWNTEAFF.

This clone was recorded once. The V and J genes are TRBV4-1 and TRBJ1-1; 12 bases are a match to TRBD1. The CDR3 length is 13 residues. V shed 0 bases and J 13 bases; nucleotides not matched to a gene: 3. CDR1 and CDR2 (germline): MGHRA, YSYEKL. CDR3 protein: CASSQDGTGGGFF. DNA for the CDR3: TGCGCCAGCAGCCAAGACGGGACAGGGGGCGGTTTCTTT.

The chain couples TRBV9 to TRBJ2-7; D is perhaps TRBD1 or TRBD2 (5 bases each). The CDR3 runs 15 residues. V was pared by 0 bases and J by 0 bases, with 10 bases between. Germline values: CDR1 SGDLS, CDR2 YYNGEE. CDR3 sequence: CASSVAPGTSYEQYF. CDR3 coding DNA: TGTGCCAGCAGCGTAGCGCCAGGGACCTCCTACGAGCAGTACTTC. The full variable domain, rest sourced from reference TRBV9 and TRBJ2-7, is DSGVTQTPKHLITATGQRVTLRCSPRSGDLSVYWYQQSLDQGLQFLIQYYNGEERAKGNILERFSAQQFPDLHSELNLSSLELGDSALYFCASSVAPGTSYEQYFGPGTRLTVT.

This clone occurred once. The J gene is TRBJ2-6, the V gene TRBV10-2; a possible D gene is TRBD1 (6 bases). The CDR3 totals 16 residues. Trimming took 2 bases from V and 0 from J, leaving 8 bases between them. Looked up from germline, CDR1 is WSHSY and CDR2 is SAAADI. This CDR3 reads CASSEGQTSGANVLTF. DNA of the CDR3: TGCGCCAGCAGTGAGGGACAGACCTCTGGGGCCAACGTCCTGACTTTC.

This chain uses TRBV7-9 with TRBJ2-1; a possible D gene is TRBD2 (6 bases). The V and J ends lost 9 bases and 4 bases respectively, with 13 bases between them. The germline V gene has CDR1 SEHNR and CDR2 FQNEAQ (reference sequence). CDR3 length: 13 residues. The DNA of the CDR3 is TGTGCCAGTTCCGGGACTGCATACAATGAGCAGTTCTTC. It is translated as CASSGTAYNEQFF.

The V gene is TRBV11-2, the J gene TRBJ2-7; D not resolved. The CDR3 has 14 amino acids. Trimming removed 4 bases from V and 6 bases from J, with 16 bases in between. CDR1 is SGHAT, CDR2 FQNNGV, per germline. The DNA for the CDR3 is TGTGCCAGCAGCTACGGTCCGTCCCCCGGCGAGCAGTACTTC. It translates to CASSYGPSPGEQYF.

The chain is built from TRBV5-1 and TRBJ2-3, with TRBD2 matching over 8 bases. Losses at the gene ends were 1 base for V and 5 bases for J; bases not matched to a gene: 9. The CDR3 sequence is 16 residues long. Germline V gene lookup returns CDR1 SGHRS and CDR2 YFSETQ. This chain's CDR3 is CASSLKTGGPEDTQYF. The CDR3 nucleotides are TGCGCCAGCAGCTTGAAGACGGGGGGGCCTGAAGATACGCAGTATTTT.

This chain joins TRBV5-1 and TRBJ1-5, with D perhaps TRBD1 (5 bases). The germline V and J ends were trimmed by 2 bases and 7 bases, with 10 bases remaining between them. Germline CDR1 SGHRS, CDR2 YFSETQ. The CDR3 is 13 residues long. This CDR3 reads CASSFLGEQPQHF. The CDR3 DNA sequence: TGCGCCAGCAGCTTTCTAGGGGAGCAGCCCCAGCATTTT.

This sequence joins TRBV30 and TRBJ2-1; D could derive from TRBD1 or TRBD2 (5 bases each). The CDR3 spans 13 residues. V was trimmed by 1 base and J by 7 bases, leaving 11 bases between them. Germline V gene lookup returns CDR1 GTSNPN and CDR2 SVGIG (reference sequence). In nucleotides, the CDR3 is TGTGCCTGGAGTGGTCAGGGACGGAATGAGCAGTTCTTC. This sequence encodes CAWSGQGRNEQFF.

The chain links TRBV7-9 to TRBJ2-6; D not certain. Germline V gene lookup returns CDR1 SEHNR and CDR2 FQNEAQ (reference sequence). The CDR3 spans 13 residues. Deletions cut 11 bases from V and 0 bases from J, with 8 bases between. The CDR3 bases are TGTGCCGGCCCAATCTCTGGGGCCAACGTCCTGACTTTC. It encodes CAGPISGANVLTF.

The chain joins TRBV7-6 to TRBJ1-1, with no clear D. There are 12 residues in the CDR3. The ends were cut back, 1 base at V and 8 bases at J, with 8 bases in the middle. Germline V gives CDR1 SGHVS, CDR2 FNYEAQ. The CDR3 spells CASSLDGSEAFF. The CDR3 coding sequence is TGTGCCAGCAGCTTAGATGGGTCCGAAGCTTTCTTT.

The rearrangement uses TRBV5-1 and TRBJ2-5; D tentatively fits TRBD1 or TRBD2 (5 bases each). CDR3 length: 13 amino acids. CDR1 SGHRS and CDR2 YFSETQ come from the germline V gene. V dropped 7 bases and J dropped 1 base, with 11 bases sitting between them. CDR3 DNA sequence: TGCGCCAGCCAAATAGGGACCCAAGAGACCCAGTACTTC. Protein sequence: CASQIGTQETQYF.

The CDR3 bases are TGTGCCAGCAGTGAAACGGGGGTAGCGTACTACAATGAGCAGTTCTTC. This translates into CASSETGVAYYNEQFF. This chain uses TRBV2 with TRBJ2-1; a weak D match, TRBD2 (6 bases). CDR1 SNHLY and CDR2 FYNNEI come from the germline V gene. The CDR3 spans 16 residues. V lost 2 bases and J lost 3, with 14 bases in between.

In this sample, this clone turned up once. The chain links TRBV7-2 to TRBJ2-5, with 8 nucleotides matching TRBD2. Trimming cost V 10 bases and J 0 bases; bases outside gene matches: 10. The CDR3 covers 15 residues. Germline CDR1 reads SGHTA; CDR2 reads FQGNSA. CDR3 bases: TGTGCCACGGTCTGGGGCGGGAGGTACCAAGAGACCCAGTACTTC. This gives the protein CATVWGGRYQETQYF.

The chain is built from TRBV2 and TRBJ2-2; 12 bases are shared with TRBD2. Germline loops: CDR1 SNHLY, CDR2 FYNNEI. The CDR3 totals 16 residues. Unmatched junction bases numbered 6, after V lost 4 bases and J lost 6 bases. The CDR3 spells CASSAPSGGGAGELFF. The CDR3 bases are TGTGCCAGCAGTGCCCCTAGCGGGGGGGGTGCCGGGGAGCTGTTTTTT.

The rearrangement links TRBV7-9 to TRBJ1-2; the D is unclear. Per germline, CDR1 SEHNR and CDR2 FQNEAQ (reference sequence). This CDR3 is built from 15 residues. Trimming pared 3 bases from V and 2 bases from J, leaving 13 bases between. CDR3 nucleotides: TGTGCCAGCAGCTTGTTTTCGGGCCAAAACTATGGCTACACCTTC. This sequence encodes CASSLFSGQNYGYTF.

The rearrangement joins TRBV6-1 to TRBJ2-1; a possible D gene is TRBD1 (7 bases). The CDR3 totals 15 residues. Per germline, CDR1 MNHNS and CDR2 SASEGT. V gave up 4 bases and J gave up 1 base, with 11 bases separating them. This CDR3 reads CASSVAGGSYNEQFF. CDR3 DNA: TGTGCCAGCAGTGTAGCAGGGGGGTCCTACAATGAGCAGTTCTTC.

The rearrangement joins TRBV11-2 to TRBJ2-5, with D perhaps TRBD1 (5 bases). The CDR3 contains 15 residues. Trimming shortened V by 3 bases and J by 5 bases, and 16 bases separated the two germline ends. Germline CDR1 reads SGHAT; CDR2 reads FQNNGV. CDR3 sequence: CASSFGAAPGETQYF. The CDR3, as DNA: TGTGCCAGCAGCTTCGGCGCGGCCCCAGGGGAGACCCAGTACTTC.

The CDR3 DNA follows: TGTGCCAGCAGTGCCCCGGGACAAGGACACACCGGGGAGCTGTTTTTT. Translated: CASSAPGQGHTGELFF. The V call is TRBV9, the J call TRBJ2-2; D is possibly TRBD1 (6 bases). The CDR3 has 16 amino acids. The germline gives CDR1 SGDLS, CDR2 YYNGEE. With 5 bases removed from V and 3 bases from J, the gap between germline ends came to 17 bases.

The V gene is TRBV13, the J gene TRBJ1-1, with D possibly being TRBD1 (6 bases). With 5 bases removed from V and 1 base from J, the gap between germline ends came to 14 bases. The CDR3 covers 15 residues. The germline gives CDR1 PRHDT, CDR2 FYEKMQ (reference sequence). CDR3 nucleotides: TGTGCCAGCAGCCCCAGGGGACACCCGAACACTGAAGCTTTCTTT. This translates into CASSPRGHPNTEAFF.

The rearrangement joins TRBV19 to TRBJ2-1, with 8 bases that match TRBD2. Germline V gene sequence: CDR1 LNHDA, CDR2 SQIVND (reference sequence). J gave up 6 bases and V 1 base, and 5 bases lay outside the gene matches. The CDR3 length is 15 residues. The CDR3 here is CASSIGTREANEQFF. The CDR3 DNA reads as TGTGCCAGTAGTATAGGTACGCGGGAGGCCAATGAGCAGTTCTTC.